This TCR beta chain was found in a study of T cell responses to AZD1222 COVID-19 vaccine. Notes on the study in general: Spike-specific TCRs gained breadth and depth after people received two AZD1222 doses. Scientists sampled the repertoires only once the peak T cell response had passed.

Trimming cost V 5 bases and J 6 bases; bases outside gene matches: 12. Per germline, CDR1 KGHDR and CDR2 SFDVKD. The CDR3 extends over 15 amino acids. Only in-frame clones appear in the TCRdb table, and some are missing; sequencing was by immunoSEQ multiplex PCR. The sample shows 150,000 to 200,000 clones, 75% to 90% of them seen only once. A word on this clone: The antigen is unknown.

The clonotype originates from an adult in good health. The specimen was peripheral blood, collected on day 0 of MenACWY control vaccination. The rearrangement links TRBV24-1 to TRBJ2-7; 7 bases are shared with TRBD2. The DNA of the CDR3 is TGTGCCACCAGTGGTACCGCGGGGGATGCAAGCGAGCAGTACTTC. Translation: CATSGTAGDASEQYF.